The present T cell receptor beta chain was sequenced within a study of blood T cells in healthy people across ages. This clonotype occurred a few times. Its specificity is not known. Per sample, a minimum of 6.5 million PBMCs were isolated. Each sample yielded at least 5 micrograms of PBMC total RNA. The CDR3 runs to 15 residues. Between the trimmed V and J ends, which lost 0 bases and 1 base, there was a span of 10 bases. CDR1 and CDR2 from the germline V gene are SGHRS and YFSETQ. Then a second PCR, running about 6 to 11 cycles, was carried out with a sample-barcoded 5' primer and a J-beta primer mix. Every cDNA was tagged by a template-switch adaptor with 12 random nucleotides. TCRdb re-analysed the 5' RACE reads in MiXCR, keeping a single row per CDR3 protein. This table holds more than 650,000 distinct CDR3 sequences, about 20% found once. Overall study findings and caveats: A greater number of naive CD4+ cells and higher diversity distinguished long-lived donors from aged donors.

The chain employs TRBV5-1 and TRBJ1-1; D is undetermined. The TCR originated in a man between 65 and 80 years old in good health. The sample taken for sequencing was blood. The CDR3 is CASSLDGLKNTEAFF. The CDR3 region has the DNA TGCGCCAGCAGCTTGGACGGCCTTAAGAACACTGAAGCTTTCTTT.